The 11 T cell receptor beta chains presented below share a single source sample, sequenced in a study of beta chain features in type 1 diabetes. Since all of the isolated RNA was reverse transcribed, expressed TCRB transcripts were what got sequenced. Clones were read by immunoSEQ multiplex PCR, and TCRdb kept only the in-frame ones, dropping some. The sample gives 120,000 to 150,000 clones, around a tenth of which show up once; 0.65% is in the top ten. Sequenced material: central memory CD4+ T cells from blood. These receptors originate from a middle-aged woman in good health.

This clone was observed a few times. The chain links TRBV5-1 to TRBJ2-2; D might be TRBD1 (6 bases). The CDR3 loop spans 14 amino acids. The germline V gene has CDR1 SGHRS and CDR2 YFSETQ. The ends were cut back, 2 bases at V and 7 bases at J, with 12 bases in the middle. The CDR3: CASSFDRRVGELFF. In DNA form, the CDR3 reads TGCGCCAGCAGCTTCGACAGGCGTGTCGGGGAGCTGTTTTTT.

A few counts support this clone. The CDR3 DNA sequence: TGTGCCAGCAGCTTAGTCTCCTCTGGAAACACCATATATTTT. Protein sequence: CASSLVSSGNTIYF. V usage is TRBV7-6 and J usage is TRBJ1-3; D gene unclear. The V gene's germline CDR1 is SGHVS and CDR2 FNYEAQ. V lost 1 base and J lost 0, with 4 bases in between. The CDR3 covers 14 residues. The full variable domain, completed using reference TRBV7-6 and TRBJ1-3, is GAGVSQSPRYKVTKRGQDVALRCDPISGHVSLYWYRQALGQGPEFLTYFNYEAQQDKSGLPNDRFSAERPEGSISTLTIQRTEQRDSAMYRCASSLVSSGNTIYFGEGSWLTVV.

The chain combines TRBV27 with TRBJ2-7; tentative D call: TRBD2 (5 bases). The CDR3 has 13 amino acids. V was clipped by 4 bases and J by 2 bases, with 9 bases between them. Germline-derived CDR1 and CDR2 are MNHEY and SMNVEV (reference sequence). The CDR3 DNA is TGTGCCAGCAGTTGGAGCGGAACCTACGAGCAGTACTTC. Protein product: CASSWSGTYEQYF.

This clone was seen more than once but under ten times. A read error may produce the germline difference seen at one junction end. The chain combines TRBV9 with TRBJ2-2; D is undetermined. CDR1 is SGDLS, CDR2 YYNGEE, per germline. The CDR3 sequence is 12 residues long. CDR3 DNA: TGTGCCAGCAGCGTAGACACAGGGGAGCTGTTTTTT. Its translation is CASSVDTGELFF.

The chain carries TRBV6-1 and TRBJ2-7; D call uncertain. This CDR3 has 13 amino acids. The V end lost 2 bases, the J end lost 6 bases, and 11 bases lay between the germline ends. The germline CDR1 and CDR2 sequences are MNHNS and SASEGT. The CDR3 bases are TGTGCCAGCAGTGAATCTAAGAAGTCCGAGCAGTACTTC. It is translated as CASSESKKSEQYF.

This clone was seen more than once but under ten times. This chain links TRBV23-1 with TRBJ2-5; perhaps TRBD2 as D (5 bases). The end of the DNA fits TRBJ2-7 better, so the J call may be wrong. TRBV23-1 belongs to the ORF category, with a function that is uncertain. This CDR3 is 15 amino acids long. This CDR3 is CASSQEGRNSYEQYF. CDR3 bases: TGCGCCAGCAGTCAAGAGGGCAGGAACTCCTACGAGCAGTACTTC.

The table lists this clone with a few counts. The chain is built from TRBV7-2 and TRBJ1-2; 7 bases are a match to TRBD1. The CDR3 spans 16 residues. The germline V gene encodes CDR1 SGHTA and CDR2 FQGNSA. The V segment lost 5 bases and the J segment 3 bases; nucleotides outside the gene matches: 12. The CDR3 DNA reads as TGTGCCAGCAGCCCCTCGATTGGAGGGGGCGACTATGGCTACACCTTC. It encodes CASSPSIGGGDYGYTF.

J is TRBJ1-1 and V is TRBV29-1; the D gene is possibly TRBD1 (5 bases). V lost 6 bases to trimming and J lost 6 bases, with 17 bases between them. The germline CDR1 and CDR2 sequences are SQVTM and ANQGSEA. CDR3 length: 13 amino acids. The CDR3 DNA sequence: TGCAGCGTACATGGGGGGATGGGCGCTGAAGCTTTCTTT. It specifies CSVHGGMGAEAFF.

The CDR3 DNA reads TGTGCCAGCAGTCACGAATATTCCAGACACCCTTTCTTT. It yields the protein CASSHEYSRHPFF. This rearrangement joins TRBV6-1 to TRBJ1-1; D gene uncertain. V lost 5 bases, J lost 12 bases, and 19 bases lay in between. CDR3 size: 13 residues. CDR1 and CDR2 from the germline V gene are MNHNS and SASEGT.

The rearrangement joins TRBV19 to TRBJ2-6; the D gene is possibly TRBD1 (6 bases). The CDR3 sequence is 16 residues long. Germline CDR1 is LNHDA and CDR2 is SQIVND (reference sequence). Trimming took off 4 bases at V and 3 bases at J, with 13 bases between the two ends. CDR3 loop: CASSNLRGFGANVLTF. CDR3 nucleotides: TGTGCCAGTAGTAACCTCAGGGGCTTTGGGGCCAACGTCCTGACTTTC.

This clone has a handful of counts. The gene calls are TRBV28 and TRBJ2-2; D might be TRBD2 (5 bases). This CDR3 comprises 13 residues. Trimming took 5 bases from V and 6 from J, leaving 10 bases between them. Germline V gene data show CDR1 as MDHEN and CDR2 as SYDVKM. CDR3 loop: CASSHTRAGELFF. In DNA form, the CDR3 reads TGTGCCAGCAGTCACACTAGGGCCGGGGAGCTGTTTTTT.